These 10 T cell receptor beta chains share one sample of origin, sequenced in a study of T-cell reconstitution after alpha-beta-depleted transplantation in children (dated by TCRdb to the mid-2010s). Sample treatment or condition, as interpreted from the label and publication: allogeneic hematopoietic cell transplantation with graft depleted of TCRalphabeta T cells and CD19 B cells. The library was prepared using PCR. Sequenced on an Illumina HiSeq 2500. To normalize quantification of the TCRbeta repertoire, the TCR libraries were built with molecular barcoding that relied on unique molecular identifiers. TCRdb applied fastp at Q25 and MiXCR to the public reads, then kept only in-frame beta chains. Each CDR3 protein appears once, grouped with its most common genes and DNA. Counted in this sample were just under 250,000 distinct CDR3 sequences; 20% to 30% of them appeared once. Roughly 2.6% of the sample is taken by the ten largest.

Sequencing was performed on PBMCs, taken before TCRalphabeta/CD19-depleted stem cell transplant. All receptors come from a girl aged 2 to 9 with Fanconi anemia, due to receive a stem cell transplant.

Ten or more counts support this clonotype. CDR3 sequence (DNA): TGTGCCAGCAGACGGACGTCTGGAAACACCATATATTTT. Protein product: CASRRTSGNTIYF. The chain joins TRBV6-5 to TRBJ1-3; unclear D gene. The length of the CDR3 is 13 residues. Trimming removed 6 bases from V and 1 base from J, with 7 bases in between. Germline V CDR1 and CDR2: MNHEY, SVGAGI.

The chain has TRBV20-1 and TRBJ2-7; maybe TRBD2 (5 bases). The length of the CDR3 is 15 residues. Germline V gene sequence: CDR1 DFQATT, CDR2 SNEGSKA (reference sequence). The ends were cut back, 6 bases at V and 4 bases at J, with 22 bases in the middle. Written as DNA, the CDR3 is TGCAGTGCAAGGTGGGAATCCCTGGAGGTTTACGAGCAGTACTTC. Translation gives CSARWESLEVYEQYF.

This rearrangement joins TRBV4-2 to TRBJ2-5, with TRBD2 identical over 13 bases. The CDR3 has 16 amino acids. Losses at the gene ends were 3 bases for V and 4 bases for J; bases not matched to a gene: 5. Looked up from germline, CDR1 is LGHNA and CDR2 is YNFKEQ. This chain's CDR3 is CASSHPGLAGVETQYF. CDR3 coding DNA: TGTGCCAGCAGCCACCCCGGACTAGCGGGAGTAGAGACCCAGTACTTC.

The table lists this clonotype with many counts. The rearrangement joins TRBV12-3 or TRBV12-4 to TRBJ2-1, with 7 bases fitting TRBD1. CDR3 length: 14 amino acids. Trimming at V came to 5 bases and at J to 5 bases, leaving 6 bases not matched to a gene. The CDR3 spells CASSPSTGDNEQFF. DNA for the CDR3: TGTGCCAGCAGTCCCTCAACAGGGGACAATGAGCAGTTCTTC.

This clonotype was counted ten times or more. The chain is built from TRBV27 and TRBJ1-3; no clear D gene. Per the germline V gene, CDR1 is MNHEY and CDR2 is SMNVEV (reference sequence). V lost 5 bases, J lost 0 bases, and 8 bases lay in between. This CDR3 has 14 residues. The CDR3 here is CASSLTSSGNTIYF. Here the CDR3 DNA reads TGTGCCAGCAGTCTGACCAGCTCTGGAAACACCATATATTTT.

The chain links TRBV12-3 or TRBV12-4 to TRBJ1-1; no definite D call. With 2 bases removed from V and 9 bases from J, the gap between germline ends came to 7 bases. The CDR3 contains 11 residues. In DNA form, the CDR3 reads TGTGCCAGCAGTTTACTGACTAAAGCTTTCTTT. It codes for CASSLLTKAFF.

This clonotype was seen only a few times. The rearrangement links TRBV7-9 to TRBJ1-1; D is perhaps TRBD1 (5 bases). The CDR3 is made up of 12 amino acids. The V gene's germline CDR1 is SEHNR and CDR2 FQNEAQ (reference sequence). V gave up 1 base and J gave up 7 bases, with 7 bases separating them. CDR3 nucleotide sequence: TGTGCCAGCAGCTTAGGACAGCTTGAAGCTTTCTTT. Translating gives CASSLGQLEAFF.

This clonotype was picked up many times. The chain is built from TRBV20-1 and TRBJ2-7; 12 bases map to TRBD2. V shed 0 bases and J 2 bases; nucleotides not matched to a gene: 5. This CDR3 comprises 16 residues. In germline, CDR1 is DFQATT, CDR2 SNEGSKA (reference sequence). For the CDR3, the DNA is TGCAGTGCTAGAGACTTCCTAGCGGGAGGGCCCTACGAGCAGTACTTC. This sequence encodes CSARDFLAGGPYEQYF.

This clonotype turned up a few times. The chain combines TRBV12-3 or TRBV12-4 with TRBJ2-2; the D call may be TRBD1 or TRBD2 (5 bases each). Trimming shortened V by 3 bases and J by 6 bases, and 8 bases separated the two germline ends. The CDR3 has 13 residues. Written as DNA, the CDR3 is TGTGCCAGCAGTTTGGGGGTCGCCGGGGAGCTGTTTTTT. Translation: CASSLGVAGELFF.

This clonotype has ten or more counts. The chain links TRBV29-1 to TRBJ2-7; D perhaps matches TRBD2 (6 bases). The length of the CDR3 is 13 residues. Deletions cut 7 bases from V and 3 bases from J, with 16 bases between. Germline loops: CDR1 SQVTM, CDR2 ANQGSEA. The CDR3 protein is CSAGLGRYYEQYF. CDR3 nucleotides: TGCAGCGCGGGCCTCGGGAGATACTACGAGCAGTACTTC.